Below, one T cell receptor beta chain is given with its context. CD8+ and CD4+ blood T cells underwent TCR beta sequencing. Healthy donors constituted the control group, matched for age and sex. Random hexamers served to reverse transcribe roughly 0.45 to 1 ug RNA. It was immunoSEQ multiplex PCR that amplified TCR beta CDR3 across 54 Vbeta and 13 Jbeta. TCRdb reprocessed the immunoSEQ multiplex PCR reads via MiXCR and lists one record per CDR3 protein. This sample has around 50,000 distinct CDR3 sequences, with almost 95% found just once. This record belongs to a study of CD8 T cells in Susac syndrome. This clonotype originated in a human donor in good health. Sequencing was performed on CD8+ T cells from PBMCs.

The CDR3 nucleotides read TGTGCCAGCAGCGTGCGACTAGCCACAGATACGCAGTATTTT. This encodes CASSVRLATDTQYF. J is TRBJ2-3 and V is TRBV7-6; 7 bases are shared with TRBD2. The V segment lost 5 bases and the J segment 2 bases; nucleotides outside the gene matches: 4. Germline CDR1 SGHVS, CDR2 FNYEAQ. CDR3 length: 14 amino acids.